The 21 T cell receptor beta chains given below trace back to one sample, sequenced in a study of cytomegalovirus exposure and HLA in healthy donors. Profiling relied on immunoSEQ multiplex PCR, and the TCRdb table lists in-frame clones only, not all of them. The table includes about 75,000 clones, around four fifths detected once. Sequenced sample: PBMCs. The receptors were gathered from a man aged 25-40 years in good health and CMV-seronegative.

V usage is TRBV2 and J usage is TRBJ2-6, with D tentatively TRBD2 (5 bases). The CDR3 spans 14 residues. Trimming took off 8 bases at V and 0 bases at J, with 8 bases between the two ends. CDR1 and CDR2 from the germline V gene are SNHLY and FYNNEI. The CDR3 region has the DNA TGTGCCAGCCATCGGGGCTCTGGGGCCAACGTCCTGACTTTC. Residues: CASHRGSGANVLTF.

The chain combines TRBV5-1 with TRBJ2-5; a weak D match, TRBD1 (6 bases). The germline CDR1 and CDR2 sequences are SGHRS and YFSETQ. CDR3 length: 15 amino acids. Trimming removed 3 bases from V and 5 bases from J, with 17 bases in between. CDR3 sequence reads: CASSSGDAGGETQYF. The CDR3 DNA reads as TGCGCCAGCAGCTCAGGGGACGCTGGGGGCGAGACCCAGTACTTC.

This clone occurred once. This sequence joins TRBV7-9 and TRBJ1-5; no clear D. The length of the CDR3 is 15 residues. V shed 4 bases and J shed 3 bases, with 13 bases lying between them. CDR1 and CDR2 (germline): SEHNR, FQNEAQ (reference sequence). CDR3 region: CASSSPSDPNQPQHF. The CDR3, as DNA: TGTGCCAGCAGCTCCCCTAGTGACCCCAATCAGCCCCAGCATTTT. The full variable domain, completed using reference TRBV7-9 and TRBJ1-5, is DTGVSQNPRHKITKRGQNVTFRCDPISEHNRLYWYRQTLGQGPEFLTYFQNEAQLEKSRLLSDRFSAERPKGSFSTLEIQRTEQGDSAMYLCASSSPSDPNQPQHFGDGTRLSIL.

V is TRBV5-6 and J is TRBJ2-5; perhaps TRBD2 as D (5 bases). Germline V gives CDR1 SGHDT, CDR2 YYEEEE. The CDR3 loop spans 16 amino acids. Trimming stripped 3 bases from V and 5 bases from J, with 20 bases between. CDR3 amino acids: CASSWPGGSGLETQYF. The CDR3 nucleotides are TGTGCCAGCAGCTGGCCCGGCGGGTCGGGGTTGGAGACCCAGTACTTC.

The chain employs TRBV9 and TRBJ2-2; tentative D call: TRBD1 (5 bases). CDR3 size: 17 residues. CDR1 and CDR2 (germline): SGDLS, YYNGEE. V lost 2 bases, J lost 0 bases, and 14 bases lay in between. The CDR3 region is CASSVVIRQTNTGELFF. The CDR3 nucleotides are TGTGCCAGCAGCGTCGTAATCCGACAGACGAACACCGGGGAGCTGTTTTTT. Using reference TRBV9 and TRBJ2-2 for the parts outside the CDR3, the full variable domain is DSGVTQTPKHLITATGQRVTLRCSPRSGDLSVYWYQQSLDQGLQFLIQYYNGEERAKGNILERFSAQQFPDLHSELNLSSLELGDSALYFCASSVVIRQTNTGELFFGEGSRLTVL.

This clone was counted a few times. The chain employs TRBV7-2 and TRBJ2-7; the match to TRBD2 covers 10 bases. Germline CDR1 and CDR2: SGHTA and FQGNSA. The length of the CDR3 is 18 residues. V trimming: 1 base; J trimming: 1 base; junction bases outside the gene matches: 10. The CDR3 coding sequence is TGTGCCAGCAGCTTAGTCATGGTAGCGGGGGGACCTTCCTACGAGCAGTACTTC. This encodes CASSLVMVAGGPSYEQYF.

This rearrangement joins TRBV28 to TRBJ1-4; D unclear. The germline V and J ends were trimmed by 6 bases and 4 bases, with 15 bases remaining between them. Germline V gene lookup returns CDR1 MDHEN and CDR2 SYDVKM. CDR3 length: 15 amino acids. CDR3 DNA sequence: TGTGCCAGCAGCCCCGGAGGGCGTATTAATGAAAAACTGTTTTTT. It encodes CASSPGGRINEKLFF.

This clone appeared a few times. The genes are TRBV4-2 and TRBJ2-7; no clear D gene. V was trimmed by 1 base and J by 4 bases, leaving 11 bases between them. Germline CDR1 is LGHNA and CDR2 is YNFKEQ. CDR3 size: 14 residues. CDR3 protein: CASSQAAGSYEQYF. The CDR3 nucleotides are TGTGCCAGCAGCCAAGCCGCCGGGTCGTACGAGCAGTACTTC.

The gene calls are TRBV2 and TRBJ2-1, with 8 positions matching TRBD1. The germline V gene has CDR1 SNHLY and CDR2 FYNNEI. The CDR3 covers 16 residues. The junction had 20 bases not matched to a gene; V was cut back by 9 bases and J by 10 bases. This chain's CDR3 is CARKEDRASGDVEQFF. The CDR3 region has the DNA TGTGCCAGAAAAGAGGACAGGGCCTCGGGGGACGTCGAGCAGTTCTTC.

The chain carries TRBV4-2 and TRBJ1-3, with 8 bases identical to TRBD1. The germline CDR1 and CDR2 sequences are LGHNA and YNFKEQ. The CDR3 consists of 17 residues. V lost 0 bases to trimming and J lost 5 bases; unmatched junction nucleotides: 9. The CDR3, as DNA: TGTGCCAGCAGCCAAGAGGGGCAGGGGGCTTTTAGAAACACCATATATTTT. Protein sequence: CASSQEGQGAFRNTIYF.

The chain combines TRBV6-5 with TRBJ1-1; TRBD1 matches 8 bases. This CDR3 contains 15 residues. The ends lost 4 bases at V and 0 bases at J; junction bases unmatched: 4. Germline-derived CDR1 and CDR2 are MNHEY and SVGAGI. The CDR3 DNA follows: TGTGCCAGCAGTTGGACAGGGTCCCTGAACACTGAAGCTTTCTTT. It is translated as CASSWTGSLNTEAFF.

The rearrangement links TRBV27 to TRBJ1-3; D perhaps matches TRBD1 (5 bases). Between the trimmed V and J ends, which lost 2 bases and 4 bases, there was a span of 9 bases. CDR1 and CDR2 (germline): MNHEY, SMNVEV (reference sequence). This CDR3 has 14 residues. The DNA for the CDR3 is TGTGCCAGCAGTTTAGCAGGGTGGGGAAACACCATATATTTT. Translation gives CASSLAGWGNTIYF.

The chain couples TRBV18 to TRBJ1-2, with 7 bases identical to TRBD1. The CDR3 runs to 16 residues. From germline, CDR1 is KGHSH and CDR2 LQKENI. Germline trimming cut 2 bases from V and 0 bases from J; bases unmatched to any gene: 6. The CDR3 protein is CASSPKGTASNYGYTF. Written as DNA, the CDR3 is TGTGCCAGCTCACCAAAGGGGACAGCCTCTAACTATGGCTACACCTTC.

V gene TRBV4-1 combines with J gene TRBJ1-5; weak D call: TRBD1 (5 bases). In germline, CDR1 is MGHRA, CDR2 YSYEKL. V lost 4 bases to trimming and J lost 0 bases, with 16 bases between them. The CDR3 consists of 17 residues. CDR3 in DNA: TGCGCCAGCAGCCCATTCGGGGGTGGGGGTAGCAATCAGCCCCAGCATTTT. It translates to CASSPFGGGGSNQPQHF.

The J gene is TRBJ2-3, the V gene TRBV7-2, with 11 bases identical to TRBD2. Trimming at V came to 5 bases and at J to 3 bases, leaving 4 bases not matched to a gene. CDR1 and CDR2 from the germline V gene are SGHTA and FQGNSA. The length of the CDR3 is 15 residues. The CDR3 loop is CASSRIAGGTDTQYF. CDR3 bases: TGTGCCAGCAGCCGGATAGCGGGAGGGACAGATACGCAGTATTTT.

The chain is built from TRBV5-1 and TRBJ1-6; no firm D call. V gave up 0 bases and J gave up 5 bases, with 9 bases separating them. The germline gives CDR1 SGHRS, CDR2 YFSETQ. The CDR3 length is 15 residues. Here the CDR3 DNA reads TGCGCCAGCAGCTTGGGCGGGAGAAATAATTCACCCCTCCACTTT. This codes for CASSLGGRNNSPLHF.

V and J are TRBV7-2 and TRBJ1-4; D is unclear. V dropped 0 bases and J dropped 5 bases, with 7 bases sitting between them. The length of the CDR3 is 14 residues. The germline gives CDR1 SGHTA, CDR2 FQGNSA. CDR3 protein: CASSLAAENEKLFF. CDR3 nucleotides: TGTGCCAGCAGCTTAGCTGCGGAGAATGAAAAACTGTTTTTT.

V is TRBV18 and J is TRBJ2-1; 9 nucleotides line up with TRBD1. V shed 6 bases, J shed 3 bases, and the junction held 15 bases outside the gene matches. Germline V gene sequence: CDR1 KGHSH, CDR2 LQKENI. This CDR3 spans 18 amino acids. CDR3 DNA sequence: TGTGCCAGCTCCCAAGAAACCCCCCGGGACAGGGTCTACAATGAGCAGTTCTTC. Its translation is CASSQETPRDRVYNEQFF.

V usage is TRBV2 and J usage is TRBJ2-1; D might be TRBD1 (5 bases). Trimming stripped 6 bases from V and 0 bases from J, with 21 bases between. Germline CDR1 reads SNHLY; CDR2 reads FYNNEI. This CDR3 comprises 18 residues. CDR3 nucleotides: TGTGCCAGCAGCTCAGCACGACAGATTTTAAGCTCCTACAATGAGCAGTTCTTC. This gives the protein CASSSARQILSSYNEQFF.

This clone was seen only a few times. The gene calls are TRBV10-3 and TRBJ2-7, with D unresolved. The germline CDR1 and CDR2 sequences are ENHRY and SYGVKD. Trimming took off 3 bases at V and 0 bases at J, with 6 bases between the two ends. The CDR3 runs to 13 residues. For the CDR3, the DNA is TGTGCCATCAGTGAAGGCGGCTCCTACGAGCAGTACGTC. It yields the protein CAISEGGSYEQYV.

V usage is TRBV7-9 and J usage is TRBJ1-2; D perhaps matches TRBD1 (5 bases). Germline V gene data show CDR1 as SEHNR and CDR2 as FQNEAQ (reference sequence). V lost 1 base and J 1 base, leaving 19 bases between the germline ends. The CDR3 is made up of 18 amino acids. Here the CDR3 reads CASSLGLPGTGGNYGYTF. CDR3 DNA sequence: TGTGCCAGCAGCTTAGGACTGCCGGGGACGGGGGGTAACTATGGCTACACCTTC.